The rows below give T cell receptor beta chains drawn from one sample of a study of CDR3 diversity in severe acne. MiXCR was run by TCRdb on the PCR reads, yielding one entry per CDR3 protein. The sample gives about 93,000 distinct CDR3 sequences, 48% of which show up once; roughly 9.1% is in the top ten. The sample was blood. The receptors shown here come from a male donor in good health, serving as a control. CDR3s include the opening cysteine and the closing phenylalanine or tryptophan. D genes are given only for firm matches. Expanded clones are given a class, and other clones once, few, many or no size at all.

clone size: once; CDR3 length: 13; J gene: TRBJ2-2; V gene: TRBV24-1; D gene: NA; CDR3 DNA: TGTGCCACCAGTGATTGGGGACCCGGGGAGCTGTTTTTT; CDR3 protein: CATSDWGPGELFF
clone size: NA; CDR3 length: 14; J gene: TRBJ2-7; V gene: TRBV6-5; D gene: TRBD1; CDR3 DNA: TGTGCCAGCGCAAGGGACAGGGGAGGCGACGAGCAGTACTTC; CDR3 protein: CASARDRGGDEQYF
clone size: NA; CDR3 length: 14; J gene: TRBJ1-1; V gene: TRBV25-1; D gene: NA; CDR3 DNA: TGTGCCAGCAGCCCTTTTGGGGAGAACACTGAAGCTTTCTTT; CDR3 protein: CASSPFGENTEAFF
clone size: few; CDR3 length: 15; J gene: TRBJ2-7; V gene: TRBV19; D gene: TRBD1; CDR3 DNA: TGTGCCAGCAGCTCCAAAGGGGGCCTATCCTACGAGCAGTACTTC; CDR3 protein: CASSSKGGLSYEQYF
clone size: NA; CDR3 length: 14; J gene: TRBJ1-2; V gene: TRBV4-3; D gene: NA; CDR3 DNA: TGCGCCAGCAGCCAAGGGGAGACCAACTATGGCTACACCTTC; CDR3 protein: CASSQGETNYGYTF
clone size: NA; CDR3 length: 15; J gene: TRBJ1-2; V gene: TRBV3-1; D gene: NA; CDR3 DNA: TGTGCCAGCAGTCTCGACACCACCCGGGCTAGGGGCTACACCTTC; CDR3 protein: CASSLDTTRARGYTF
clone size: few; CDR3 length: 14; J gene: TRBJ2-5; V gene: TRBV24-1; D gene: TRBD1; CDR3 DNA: TGTGCCACCAGTGACAACAGGGGGCTTGAGACCCAGTACTTC; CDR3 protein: CATSDNRGLETQYF
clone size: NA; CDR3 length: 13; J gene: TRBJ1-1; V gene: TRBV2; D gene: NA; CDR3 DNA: TGCGCCAGCAGCGAAAGGGGGGGCACTGAAGCTTTCTTT; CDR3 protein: CASSERGGTEAFF
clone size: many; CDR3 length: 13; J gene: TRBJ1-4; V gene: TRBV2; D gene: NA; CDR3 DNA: TGTGCCAGCAGTGTCTCAGGGGTAGGAACTTCGTTTTTT; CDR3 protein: CASSVSGVGTSFF
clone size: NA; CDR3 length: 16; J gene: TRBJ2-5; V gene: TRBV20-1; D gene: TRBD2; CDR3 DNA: TGCAGTGCTAATGGACTAGCGGGGGGGTACCAAGAGACCCAGTACTTC; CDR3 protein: CSANGLAGGYQETQYF
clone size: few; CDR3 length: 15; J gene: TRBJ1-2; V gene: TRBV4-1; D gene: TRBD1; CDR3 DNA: TGTGCCAGCAGCCAATATACTCCGGGACAGGATGGCTACACCTTC; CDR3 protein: CASSQYTPGQDGYTF
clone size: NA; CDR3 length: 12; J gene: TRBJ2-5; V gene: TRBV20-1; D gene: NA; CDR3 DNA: TGCAGTGCTAGGGATGTGGGGGGGACCCAGTACTTC; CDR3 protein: CSARDVGGTQYF
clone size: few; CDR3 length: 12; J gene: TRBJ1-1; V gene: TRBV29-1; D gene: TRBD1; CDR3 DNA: TGCAGCGTTACAGGGGAGGCCACTGAAGCTTTCTTT; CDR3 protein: CSVTGEATEAFF
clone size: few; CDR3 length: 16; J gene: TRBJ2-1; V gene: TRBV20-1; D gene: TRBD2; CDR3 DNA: TGCAGTGCTAGGTCAAATCAGGGACTAGAGATAGCGTGGCAGTTCTTC; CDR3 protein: CSARSNQGLEIAWQFF
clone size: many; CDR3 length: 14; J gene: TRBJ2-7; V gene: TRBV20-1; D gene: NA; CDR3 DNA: TGCAGTGTTCCAACGGCAACTAGCTCCTACGAGCAGTACTTC; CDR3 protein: CSVPTATSSYEQYF
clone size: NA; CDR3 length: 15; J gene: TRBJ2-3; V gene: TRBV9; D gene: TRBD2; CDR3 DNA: TGTGCCAGCAGCGTAGTTAGCGGGAGCACAGATACGCAGTATTTT; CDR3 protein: CASSVVSGSTDTQYF
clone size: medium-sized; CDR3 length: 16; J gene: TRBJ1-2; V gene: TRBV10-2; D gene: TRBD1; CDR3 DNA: TGCGCCAGCAGTGGGTCGGGGACAGGGGACTATGGTGGCTACACCTTC; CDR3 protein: CASSGSGTGDYGGYTF
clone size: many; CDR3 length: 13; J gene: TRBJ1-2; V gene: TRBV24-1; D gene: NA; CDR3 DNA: TGTGCCACCAGTGATACTGCAGGGGACGGCTACACCTTC; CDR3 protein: CATSDTAGDGYTF
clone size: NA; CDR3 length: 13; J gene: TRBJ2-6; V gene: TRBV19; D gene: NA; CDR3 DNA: TGTGCCAGTAAGGGAACTGGGGCCAACGTCCTGACTTTC; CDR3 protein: CASKGTGANVLTF
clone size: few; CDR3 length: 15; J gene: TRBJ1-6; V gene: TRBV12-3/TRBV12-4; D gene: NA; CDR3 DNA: TGTGCCAGCACTATGGCGGGGGATTCGTATTCACCCCTCCACTTT; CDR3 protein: CASTMAGDSYSPLHF
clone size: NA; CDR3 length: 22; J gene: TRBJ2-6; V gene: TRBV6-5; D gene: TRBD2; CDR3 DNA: TGTGCCAGCAGCCACCCCCTGCTAGCGGGAGGGCCTCAACACTCTGGGGCCAACGTCCTGACTTTC; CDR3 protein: CASSHPLLAGGPQHSGANVLTF
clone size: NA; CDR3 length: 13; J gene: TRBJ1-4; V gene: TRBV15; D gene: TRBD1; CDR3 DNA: TGTGCCACCAGCAGGGACAGGGCTGAAAAACTGTTTTTT; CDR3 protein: CATSRDRAEKLFF
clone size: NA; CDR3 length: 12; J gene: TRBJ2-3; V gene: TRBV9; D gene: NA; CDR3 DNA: TGCGCCAGTAGCCTTACCTCAGATACGCAGTATTTT; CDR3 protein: CASSLTSDTQYF
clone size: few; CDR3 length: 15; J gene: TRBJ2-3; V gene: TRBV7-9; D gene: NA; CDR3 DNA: TGTGCCAGCAGCTTACAAACGGGGTACACAGATACGCAGTATTTT; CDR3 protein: CASSLQTGYTDTQYF
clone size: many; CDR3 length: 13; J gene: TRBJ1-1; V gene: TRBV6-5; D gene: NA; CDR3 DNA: TGTGCCAGCAGTTCTCAAAAAAGGACTGAAGCTTTCTTT; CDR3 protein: CASSSQKRTEAFF
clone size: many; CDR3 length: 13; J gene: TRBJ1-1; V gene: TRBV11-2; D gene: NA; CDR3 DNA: TGTGCCAGCAGCTTAGTTCTTCGCACTGAAGCTTTCTTT; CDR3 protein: CASSLVLRTEAFF
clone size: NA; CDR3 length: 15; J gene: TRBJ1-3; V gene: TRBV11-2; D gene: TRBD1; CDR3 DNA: TGTGCCAGCAGCACGGGACAGACCTCTGGAAACACCATATATTTT; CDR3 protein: CASSTGQTSGNTIYF
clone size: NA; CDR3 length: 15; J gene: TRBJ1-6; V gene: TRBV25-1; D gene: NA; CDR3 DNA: TGTGCCAGCAGTCCGCTGGGGCTTACTAATTCACCCCTCCACTTT; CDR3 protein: CASSPLGLTNSPLHF
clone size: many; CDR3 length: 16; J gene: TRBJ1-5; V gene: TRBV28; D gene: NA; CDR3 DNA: TGTGCCGGCAGTTTCGCCGATCTCAGATTAAATCAGCCCCAGCATTTT; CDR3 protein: CAGSFADLRLNQPQHF
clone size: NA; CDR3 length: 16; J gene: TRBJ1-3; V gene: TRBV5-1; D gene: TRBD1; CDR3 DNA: TGCGCCAGCAGCTTGGCACAGGGGGCGAGTGGAAACACCATATATTTT; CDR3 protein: CASSLAQGASGNTIYF
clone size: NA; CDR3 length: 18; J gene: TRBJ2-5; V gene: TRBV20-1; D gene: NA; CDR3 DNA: NA; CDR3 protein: CSARAGYGYTFGSGTQYF
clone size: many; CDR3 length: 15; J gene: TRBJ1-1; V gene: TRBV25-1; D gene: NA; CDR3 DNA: TGTGCCAGCAGTGAAGTCGGCCGCGCGAACACTGAAGCTTTCTTT; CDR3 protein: CASSEVGRANTEAFF